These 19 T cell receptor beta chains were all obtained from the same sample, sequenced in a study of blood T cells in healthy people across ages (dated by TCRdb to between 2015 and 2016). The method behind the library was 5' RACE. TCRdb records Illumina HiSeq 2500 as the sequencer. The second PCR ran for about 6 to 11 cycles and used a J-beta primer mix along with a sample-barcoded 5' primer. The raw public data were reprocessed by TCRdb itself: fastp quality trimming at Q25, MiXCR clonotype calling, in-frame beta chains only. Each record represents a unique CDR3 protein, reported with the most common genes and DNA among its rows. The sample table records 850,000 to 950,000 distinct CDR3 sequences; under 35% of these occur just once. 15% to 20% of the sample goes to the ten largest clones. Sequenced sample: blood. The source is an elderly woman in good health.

The CDR3 coding sequence is TGTGCCAGCAAACCCAACAGGGAGAACACTGAAGCTTTCTTT. Translation gives CASKPNRENTEAFF. The rearrangement links TRBV7-2 to TRBJ1-1; D possibly corresponds to TRBD1 (6 bases). The CDR3 covers 14 residues. CDR1 is SGHTA and CDR2 is FQGNSA in the germline V gene. Trimming took off 7 bases at V and 1 base at J, with 13 bases between the two ends.

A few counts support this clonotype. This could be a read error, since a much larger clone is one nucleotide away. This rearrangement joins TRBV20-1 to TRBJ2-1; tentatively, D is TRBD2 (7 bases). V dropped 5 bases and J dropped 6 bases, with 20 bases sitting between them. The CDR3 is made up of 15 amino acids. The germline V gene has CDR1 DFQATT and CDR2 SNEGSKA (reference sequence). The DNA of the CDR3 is TGCAGTGCTCGACCGCGGGGCGGGGGCCCCAATGAGCAGTTCTTC. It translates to CSARPRGGGPNEQFF.

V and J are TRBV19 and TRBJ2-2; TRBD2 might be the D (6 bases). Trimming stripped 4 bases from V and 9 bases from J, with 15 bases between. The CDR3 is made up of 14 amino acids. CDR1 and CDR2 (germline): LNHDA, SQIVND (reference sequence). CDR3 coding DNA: TGTGCCAGTAGTACAGCCGGGGGTACCAGGGAGCTGTTTTTT. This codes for CASSTAGGTRELFF. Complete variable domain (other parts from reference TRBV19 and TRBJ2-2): DGGITQSPKYLFRKEGQNVTLSCEQNLNHDAMYWYRQDPGQGLRLIYYSQIVNDFQKGDIAEGYSVSREKKESFPLTVTSAQKNPTAFYLCASSTAGGTRELFFGEGSRLTVL.

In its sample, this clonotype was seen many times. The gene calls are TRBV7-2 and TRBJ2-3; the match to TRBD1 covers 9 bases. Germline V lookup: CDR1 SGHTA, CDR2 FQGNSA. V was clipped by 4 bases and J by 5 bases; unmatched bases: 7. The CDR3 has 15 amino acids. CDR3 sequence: CASSSGTGRLDTQYF. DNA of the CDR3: TGTGCCAGCAGCTCTGGGACAGGGAGACTAGATACGCAGTATTTT.

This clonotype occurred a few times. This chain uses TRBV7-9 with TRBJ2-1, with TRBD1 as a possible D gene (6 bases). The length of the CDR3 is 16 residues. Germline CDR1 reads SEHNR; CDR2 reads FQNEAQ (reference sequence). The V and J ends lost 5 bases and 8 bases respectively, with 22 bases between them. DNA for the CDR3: TGTGCCAGCAGCCTAAAGGGCCAGGGGAGTAACCATGAGCAGTTCTTC. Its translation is CASSLKGQGSNHEQFF.

The CDR3, as DNA: TGTGCCAGCAGTTACGGAGGGCAGGGTCGAGGCTACACCTTC. Translating gives CASSYGGQGRGYTF. The V gene is TRBV6-2 or TRBV6-3, the J gene TRBJ1-2; D might be TRBD1 (5 bases). From germline, CDR1 is MNHEY and CDR2 SVGEGT. CDR3 length: 14 residues. V was pared by 2 bases and J by 8 bases, with 15 bases between.

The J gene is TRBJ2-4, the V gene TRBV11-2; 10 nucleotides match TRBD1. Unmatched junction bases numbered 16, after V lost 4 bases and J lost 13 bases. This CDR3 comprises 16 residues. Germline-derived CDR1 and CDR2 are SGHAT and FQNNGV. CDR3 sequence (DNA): TGTGCCAGCAGCTCCCGGGAGAGGGACAGGGGCGGAGAGCAGTACTTC. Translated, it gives CASSSRERDRGGEQYF.

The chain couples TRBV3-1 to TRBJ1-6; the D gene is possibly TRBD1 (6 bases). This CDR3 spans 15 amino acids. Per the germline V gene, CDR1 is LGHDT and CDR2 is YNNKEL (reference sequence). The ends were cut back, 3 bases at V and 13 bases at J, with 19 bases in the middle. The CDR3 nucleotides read TGTGCCAGCAGCCAGGGGTATGAGACAGGCCGCCCCCTCCACTTT. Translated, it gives CASSQGYETGRPLHF.

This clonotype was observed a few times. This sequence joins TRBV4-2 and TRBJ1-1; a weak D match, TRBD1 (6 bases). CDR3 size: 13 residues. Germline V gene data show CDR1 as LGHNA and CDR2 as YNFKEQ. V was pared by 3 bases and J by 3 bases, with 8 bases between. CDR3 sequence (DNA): TGTGCCAGCAGCCAGAGGGGGGACACTGAAGCTTTCTTT. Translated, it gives CASSQRGDTEAFF.

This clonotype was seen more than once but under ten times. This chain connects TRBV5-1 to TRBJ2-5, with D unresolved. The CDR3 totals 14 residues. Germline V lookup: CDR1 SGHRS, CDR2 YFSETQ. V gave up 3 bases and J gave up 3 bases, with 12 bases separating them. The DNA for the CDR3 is TGCGCCAGCAGCTGCGGTCGCACTGAAGAGACCCAGTACTTC. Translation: CASSCGRTEETQYF. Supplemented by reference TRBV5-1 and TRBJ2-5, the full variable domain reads KAGVTQTPRYLIKTRGQQVTLSCSPISGHRSVSWYQQTPGQGLQFLFEYFSETQRNKGNFPGRFSGRQFSNSRSEMNVSTLELGDSALYLCASSCGRTEETQYFGPGTRLLVL.

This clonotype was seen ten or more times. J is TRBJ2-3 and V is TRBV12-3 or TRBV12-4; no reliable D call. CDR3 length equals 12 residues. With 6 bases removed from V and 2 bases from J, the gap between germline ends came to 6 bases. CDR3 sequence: CASSGSTDTQYF. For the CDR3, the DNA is TGTGCCAGCAGCGGGTCCACAGATACGCAGTATTTT.

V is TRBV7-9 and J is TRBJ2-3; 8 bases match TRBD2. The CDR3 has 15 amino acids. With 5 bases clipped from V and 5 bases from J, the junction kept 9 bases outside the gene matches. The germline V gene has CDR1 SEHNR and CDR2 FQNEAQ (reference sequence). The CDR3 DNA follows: TGTGCCAGCAGCCAACCGGGACTAGGGGAAGATACGCAGTATTTT. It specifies CASSQPGLGEDTQYF.

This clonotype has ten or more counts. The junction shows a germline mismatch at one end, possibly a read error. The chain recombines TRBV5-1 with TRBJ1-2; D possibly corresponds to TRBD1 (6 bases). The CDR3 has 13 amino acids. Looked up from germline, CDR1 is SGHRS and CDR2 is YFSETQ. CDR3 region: CASSLSGDYGYTF. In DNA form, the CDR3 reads TGTGCCAGCAGCTTATCAGGGGACTATGGCTACACCTTC.

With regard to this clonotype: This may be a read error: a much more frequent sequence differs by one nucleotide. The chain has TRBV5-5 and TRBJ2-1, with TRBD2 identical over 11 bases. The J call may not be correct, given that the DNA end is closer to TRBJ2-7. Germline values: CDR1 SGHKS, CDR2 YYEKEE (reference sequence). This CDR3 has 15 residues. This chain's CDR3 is CASSLRLAGYNEQYF. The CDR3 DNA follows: TGTGCCAGCAGCCTCAGACTAGCGGGGTACAATGAGCAGTACTTC.

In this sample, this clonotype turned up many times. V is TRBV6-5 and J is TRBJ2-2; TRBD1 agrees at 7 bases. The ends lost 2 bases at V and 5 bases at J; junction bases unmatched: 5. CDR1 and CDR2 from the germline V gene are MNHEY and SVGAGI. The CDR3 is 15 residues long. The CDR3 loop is CASSYKRGPTGELFF. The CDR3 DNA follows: TGTGCCAGCAGTTACAAGAGGGGGCCAACCGGGGAGCTGTTTTTT.

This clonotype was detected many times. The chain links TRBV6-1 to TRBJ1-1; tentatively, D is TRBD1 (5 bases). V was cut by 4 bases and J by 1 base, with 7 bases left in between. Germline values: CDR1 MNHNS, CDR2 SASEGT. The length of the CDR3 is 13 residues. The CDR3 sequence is CASSADTNTEAFF. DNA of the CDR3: TGTGCCAGCAGTGCGGACACGAACACTGAAGCTTTCTTT.

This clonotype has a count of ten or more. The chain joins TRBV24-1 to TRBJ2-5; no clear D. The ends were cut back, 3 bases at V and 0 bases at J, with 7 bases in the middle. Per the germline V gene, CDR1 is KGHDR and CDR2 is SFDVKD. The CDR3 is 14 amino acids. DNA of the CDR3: TGTGCCACCAGTGATCAAGTTAACCAAGAGACCCAGTACTTC. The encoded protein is CATSDQVNQETQYF.

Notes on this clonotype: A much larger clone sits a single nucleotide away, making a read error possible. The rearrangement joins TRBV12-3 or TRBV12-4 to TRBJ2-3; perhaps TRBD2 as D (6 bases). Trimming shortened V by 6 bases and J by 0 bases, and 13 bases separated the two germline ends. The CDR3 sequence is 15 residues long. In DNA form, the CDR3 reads TGTGCCAGCAGAATTTGGGGGGTGAGCACAGATACGCAGTATTTT. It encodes CASRIWGVSTDTQYF.

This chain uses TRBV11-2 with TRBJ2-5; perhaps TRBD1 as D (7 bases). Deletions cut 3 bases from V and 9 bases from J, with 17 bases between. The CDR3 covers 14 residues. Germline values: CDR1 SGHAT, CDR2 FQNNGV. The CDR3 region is CASSLGRGVEAQYF. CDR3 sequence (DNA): TGTGCCAGCAGCTTGGGCAGGGGGGTCGAGGCCCAGTACTTC.